These 15 T cell receptor beta chains were all obtained from the same sample, sequenced in a study of blood T cell repertoires in COVID-19. Clones were sequenced by immunoSEQ multiplex PCR, and TCRdb holds only the in-frame ones, with some missing. In the table there are about 120,000 clones, around 77% of which are singletons. The sequenced material came from peripheral blood. The origin of the receptors is a human donor in a cohort sampled during active COVID-19.

DNA of the CDR3: TGTGCCAGCAGTTCGACTCCTCGCACAGATACGCAGTATTTT. Translation gives CASSSTPRTDTQYF. The chain links TRBV28 to TRBJ2-3, with D hard to call. V was shortened by 4 bases and J by 1 base, with 9 bases between the two germline ends. Germline V gene data show CDR1 as MDHEN and CDR2 as SYDVKM. The CDR3 runs to 14 residues. Full variable domain (missing parts from reference TRBV28 and TRBJ2-3): DVKVTQSSRYLVKRTGEKVFLECVQDMDHENMFWYRQDPGLGLRLIYFSYDVKMKEKGDIPEGYSVSREKKERFSLILESASTNQTSMYLCASSSTPRTDTQYFGPGTRLTVL.

The rearrangement uses TRBV3-1 (or the pseudogene TRBV3-2) and TRBJ1-1; no reliable D call. Germline V CDR1 and CDR2: LGHDT, YNNKEL (reference sequence). V lost 11 bases to trimming and J lost 1 base, with 14 bases between them. This CDR3 contains 13 residues. The CDR3 DNA is TGTGCCGTTAGAATGGAGGGGAACACTGAAGCTTTCTTT. Translation gives CAVRMEGNTEAFF.

CDR3 loop: CASSQREANYGYTF. Here the CDR3 DNA reads TGTGCCAGCAGCCAGCGGGAAGCTAACTATGGCTACACCTTC. This chain uses TRBV3-1 (or the pseudogene TRBV3-2) with TRBJ1-2, with D unclear. From germline, CDR1 is LGHDT and CDR2 YNNKEL (reference sequence). V gave up 3 bases and J gave up 0 bases, with 8 bases separating them. The length of the CDR3 is 14 residues.

The chain is built from TRBV30 and TRBJ1-2, with D unresolved. This CDR3 is built from 12 residues. Germline-derived CDR1 and CDR2 are GTSNPN and SVGIG (reference sequence). V was shortened by 3 bases and J by 1 base, with 6 bases between the two germline ends. CDR3 amino acids: CAWRLVNYGYTF. In DNA, the CDR3 is TGTGCCTGGAGACTGGTTAACTATGGCTACACCTTC. Together with reference TRBV30 and TRBJ1-2, the CDR3 gives the full variable domain: SQTIHQWPATLVQPVGSPLSLECTVEGTSNPNLYWYRQAAGRGLQLLFYSVGIGQISSEVPQNLSASRPQDRQFILSSKKLLLSDSGFYLCAWRLVNYGYTFGSGTRLTVV.

The chain recombines TRBV4-1 with TRBJ2-7, with 7 bases aligning to TRBD2. Germline-derived CDR1 and CDR2 are MGHRA and YSYEKL. The CDR3 contains 18 residues. The ends lost 2 bases at V and 2 bases at J; junction bases unmatched: 15. The CDR3 DNA sequence: TGCGCCAGCAGCCAAAACCTCCAGGCGGGGGAGCTAGCCTACGAGCAGTACTTC. This encodes CASSQNLQAGELAYEQYF.

The chain couples TRBV19 to TRBJ1-2, with 10 bases fitting TRBD1. The CDR3 has 14 amino acids. Unmatched junction bases numbered 8, after V lost 3 bases and J lost 10 bases. Germline values: CDR1 LNHDA, CDR2 SQIVND (reference sequence). The chain's CDR3 is CASSIHGTGDDYTF. CDR3 in DNA: TGTGCCAGTAGTATTCATGGGACAGGGGATGACTACACCTTC.

The V gene is TRBV19, the J gene TRBJ1-1; D remains unclear. Per the germline V gene, CDR1 is LNHDA and CDR2 is SQIVND (reference sequence). V lost 4 bases to trimming and J lost 3 bases, with 9 bases between them. CDR3 length: 13 amino acids. The CDR3 nucleotides read TGTGCCAGTAGTAGCGGGAGCTACACTGAAGCTTTCTTT. This sequence encodes CASSSGSYTEAFF.

CDR3 region: CASSLALAGGTDTQYF. CDR3 nucleotide sequence: TGTGCCAGCAGCTTAGCGCTAGCGGGAGGCACAGATACGCAGTATTTT. This chain joins TRBV7-9 and TRBJ2-3, with 10 bases matching TRBD2. J lost 1 base, V lost 0 bases, and 1 base had no gene match. This CDR3 is built from 16 residues. Germline V lookup: CDR1 SEHNR, CDR2 FQNEAQ (reference sequence).

Concerning this clone itself: This sample also contains other DNA sequences that code for the same CDR3. The rearrangement joins TRBV6-1 to TRBJ2-7; D not resolved. Per the germline V gene, CDR1 is MNHNS and CDR2 is SASEGT. V was cut by 2 bases and J by 3 bases, with 5 bases left in between. The CDR3 loop spans 12 amino acids. The CDR3 here is CASSEPGYEQYF. As DNA, the CDR3 is TGTGCCAGCAGTGAACCCGGCTACGAGCAGTACTTC.

This chain's CDR3 is CASSLVGGMNTEAFF. The CDR3 DNA is TGTGCCAGCAGCTTGGTGGGGGGGATGAACACTGAAGCTTTCTTT. The V and J genes are TRBV5-6 and TRBJ1-1, with TRBD1 as a possible D gene (5 bases). Germline CDR1 reads SGHDT; CDR2 reads YYEEEE. This CDR3 is 15 amino acids long. Trimming removed 0 bases from V and 0 bases from J, with 9 bases in between.

The chain combines TRBV9 with TRBJ2-7, with D unclear. The CDR3 length is 15 residues. Trimming left V 3 bases short and J 0 bases short, with 13 bases between. Germline CDR1 SGDLS, CDR2 YYNGEE. CDR3 amino acids: CASSATPSISYEQYF. The DNA of the CDR3 is TGTGCCAGCAGCGCGACACCATCCATCTCCTACGAGCAGTACTTC. Drawing the rest from reference TRBV9 and TRBJ2-7, the complete variable domain is DSGVTQTPKHLITATGQRVTLRCSPRSGDLSVYWYQQSLDQGLQFLIQYYNGEERAKGNILERFSAQQFPDLHSELNLSSLELGDSALYFCASSATPSISYEQYFGPGTRLTVT.

This clone was recorded once. The chain joins TRBV6-5 to TRBJ2-7; 10 bases are a match to TRBD2. This CDR3 is 14 amino acids long. Unmatched junction bases numbered 1, after V lost 0 bases and J lost 5 bases. The V gene's germline CDR1 is MNHEY and CDR2 SVGAGI. CDR3 coding DNA: TGTGCCAGCAGTTACTCCGGACTAGCGGACGAGCAGTACTTC. It translates to CASSYSGLADEQYF.

This chain uses TRBV5-4 with TRBJ1-1; 11 positions match TRBD1. Germline assignment: CDR1 SGHNT and CDR2 YYREEE (reference sequence). The CDR3 is 15 residues long. V dropped 6 bases and J dropped 3; count of bases not matched to a gene: 7. The DNA for the CDR3 is TGTGCCAGCACCAGACCGGGACAGGGGGACACTGAAGCTTTCTTT. Translating it yields CASTRPGQGDTEAFF.

This rearrangement joins TRBV6-5 to TRBJ2-7; 12 nucleotides align to TRBD2. The CDR3 has 15 amino acids. V dropped 5 bases and J dropped 2; count of bases not matched to a gene: 4. CDR1 is MNHEY and CDR2 is SVGAGI in the germline V gene. The CDR3 is CASSTRTSGAYEQYF. CDR3 nucleotides: TGTGCCAGCAGTACCCGGACTAGCGGGGCCTACGAGCAGTACTTC.

The chain uses TRBV10-2 and TRBJ2-3, with 8 nucleotides matching TRBD2. This CDR3 has 13 amino acids. Trimming cost V 8 bases and J 6 bases; bases outside gene matches: 7. Germline CDR1 reads WSHSY; CDR2 reads SAAADI. The DNA for the CDR3 is TGCGCCAGCGCCAGCGGGAGAAGCGATACGCAGTATTTT. It encodes CASASGRSDTQYF.